Each of the 7 T cell receptor beta chains below was sequenced from the same sample in a study of blood T cell repertoires in COVID-19. Profiling relied on immunoSEQ multiplex PCR, and the TCRdb table lists in-frame clones only, not all of them. The table includes roughly 140,000 clones, around 81% detected once. The sequenced sample consisted of peripheral blood. The origin of the receptors is a human donor in a cohort sampled during active COVID-19.

V usage is TRBV24-1 and J usage is TRBJ2-3, with a weak D call TRBD2 (7 bases). The CDR3 is 18 residues long. Trimming removed 5 bases at V and 2 bases at J, with 22 bases between. Germline assignment: CDR1 KGHDR and CDR2 SFDVKD. This CDR3 reads CATSGDPEAGAHTDTQYF. In nucleotides, the CDR3 is TGTGCCACCAGTGGTGACCCGGAGGCGGGGGCTCACACAGATACGCAGTATTTT.

The V gene is TRBV5-1, the J gene TRBJ2-1, with 13 bases matching TRBD2. From germline, CDR1 is SGHRS and CDR2 YFSETQ. With 3 bases clipped from V and 7 bases from J, the junction kept 4 bases outside the gene matches. This CDR3 spans 15 amino acids. CDR3 amino acids: CASSSGLAGENEQFF. Written as DNA, the CDR3 is TGCGCCAGCAGCTCAGGACTAGCGGGGGAGAATGAGCAGTTCTTC.

This rearrangement joins TRBV3-1 (or the pseudogene TRBV3-2) to TRBJ2-2; D is unresolved. CDR1 and CDR2 from the germline V gene are LGHDT and YNNKEL (reference sequence). Trimming removed 1 base from V and 0 bases from J, with 9 bases in between. The CDR3 is 16 residues long. The CDR3 sequence is CASSQVLAANTGELFF. In DNA, the CDR3 is TGTGCCAGCAGCCAAGTGTTGGCAGCGAACACCGGGGAGCTGTTTTTT.

The chain joins TRBV12-1 to TRBJ1-6; the table's D call, TRBD1, was not checked against the DNA. TRBV12-1 represents a pseudogene. This CDR3 is built from 16 residues. The CDR3 DNA reads as TGTGCCAGCAGCTTTCAGTACGGCAGGGTTGATTCACCCCTCCACTTT. Its translation is CASSFQYGRVDSPLHF.

The CDR3 protein is CASRKQGLNEKLFF. In nucleotides, the CDR3 is TGTGCCAGCAGAAAACAGGGGTTAAATGAAAAACTGTTTTTT. This chain links TRBV6-6 with TRBJ1-4; 7 bases map to TRBD1. Trimming at V came to 6 bases and at J to 5 bases, leaving 6 bases not matched to a gene. The V gene's germline CDR1 is MNHNY and CDR2 SVGAGI (reference sequence). The CDR3 spans 14 residues.

J is TRBJ1-5 and V is TRBV7-2; TRBD1 matches at 9 bases. The germline CDR1 and CDR2 sequences are SGHTA and FQGNSA. The CDR3 length is 18 residues. The V gene end was trimmed by 0 bases and the J gene end by 2 bases; junction bases not matched to a gene: 8. This chain's CDR3 is CASSLAPYRGRGNQPQHF. The CDR3 DNA sequence: TGTGCCAGCAGCTTAGCCCCTTACAGGGGGCGGGGCAATCAGCCCCAGCATTTT.

V and J are TRBV7-6 and TRBJ2-1, with D tentatively TRBD2 (7 bases). This CDR3 has 13 amino acids. CDR1 is SGHVS and CDR2 is FNYEAQ in the germline V gene. The ends were cut back, 4 bases at V and 6 bases at J, with 10 bases in the middle. The CDR3 DNA sequence: TGTGCCAGCAGCTCGGGGGGCCCCAATGAGCAGTTCTTC. It codes for CASSSGGPNEQFF.